This is a list of T cell receptor beta chains from one sample in a study of T cell responses to AZD1222 COVID-19 vaccine. The repertoire was sequenced with immunoSEQ multiplex PCR; TCRdb's copy has only in-frame clones and lacks some. The sample includes roughly 150,000 clones, about nine tenths seen only once; the top ten take about a tenth. Sequences were derived from peripheral blood, sampled 28 days after the second AZD1222 dose. The receptors originated from an adult who received the AZD1222 COVID-19 vaccine. The CDR3 runs from the conserved cysteine through the conserved F or W. The D gene is left open where the match is weak. Clone size appears in some rows only: once, few, many, or a class for an expanded clone.

abundance,v_gene,d_gene,j_gene,CDR3nt,CDR3aa
NA,TRBV27,TRBD2,TRBJ2-7,TGTGCCAGCAGCCGTCCGGGGGGCTCCTACGAGCAGTACTTC,CASSRPGGSYEQYF
NA,TRBV9,TRBD1,TRBJ2-3,TGTGCCAGCAGCGTAGTAAGTGACAGGGGAGATACGCAGTATTTT,CASSVVSDRGDTQYF
NA,TRBV2,NA,TRBJ1-5,TGTGCCAGCAGTGAAAGAGGGAAACCCTTGGTGGATCAGCCCCAGCATTTT,CASSERGKPLVDQPQHF
NA,TRBV29-1,NA,TRBJ1-1,TGCAGCGTTGAAGTCTGGGGTGTGACTGAAGCTTTCTTT,CSVEVWGVTEAFF
NA,TRBV27,TRBD2,TRBJ2-5,TGTGCCAGCAGAGGACTAGCGGGAGGTGAGGAGACCCAGTACTTC,CASRGLAGGEETQYF
few,TRBV5-8,TRBD1,TRBJ2-5,TGTGCCAGCAGCTCGGAGGACAGGCGCCAAGAGACCCAGTACTTC,CASSSEDRRQETQYF
NA,TRBV27,TRBD2,TRBJ2-2,TGTGCCAGCAGTTCGACTAGCGGGGGCACCGGGGAGCTGTTTTTT,CASSSTSGGTGELFF
NA,TRBV7-7,TRBD1,TRBJ2-5,TGTGCTAGCAGCTTAGCGTCGACAGGGGGTCTGGAGACCCAGTACTTC,CASSLASTGGLETQYF
NA,TRBV6-5,TRBD1,TRBJ1-5,TGTGCCAGCACCAGGGACAGGGTGCAGCCCCAGCATTTT,CASTRDRVQPQHF
NA,TRBV3-1/TRBV3-2,NA,TRBJ1-1,TGTGCCAGCAGCCGGGACGTCTGGAACACTGAAGCTTTCTTT,CASSRDVWNTEAFF
NA,TRBV10-3,NA,TRBJ1-3,TGTGCCATCAGTGAGTCGAGAGGGACGGGAAACACCATATATTTT,CAISESRGTGNTIYF
NA,TRBV4-3,NA,TRBJ1-2,TGCGCCAGCAGCCGCATCTCTGGGGAGGGCTACACCTTC,CASSRISGEGYTF
NA,TRBV5-6,NA,TRBJ2-7,TGTGCCAGCAGCTTGCGGGGGGCGCGCTACGAGCAGTACTTC,CASSLRGARYEQYF